Below are 27 T cell receptor beta chains sequenced from a single sample in a study of CD8 T cells in ankylosing spondylitis. General study results and limits: What appeared characteristic of ankylosing spondylitis blood was a TCR beta motif of about eight highly homologous variants.

TCRdb re-analysed the 5' RACE reads in MiXCR, keeping a single row per CDR3 protein. The table records 670,000 or so distinct CDR3 sequences, 15% to 20% of them present only once. What these receptors recognize is not known. Sequenced sample: blood, either unsorted or a sorted T cell fraction (not recorded which). The receptor source for this set is a male donor with ankylosing spondylitis.

This chain connects TRBV5-1 to TRBJ2-1; TRBD2 matches at 7 bases. The CDR3 runs to 14 residues. The V gene end was trimmed by 4 bases and the J gene end by 4 bases; junction bases not matched to a gene: 5. Germline lookup yields CDR1 SGHRS and CDR2 YFSETQ. The CDR3: CASSPPREYNEQFF. Written as DNA, the CDR3 is TGCGCCAGCAGCCCCCCGCGGGAGTACAATGAGCAGTTCTTC.

V gene TRBV20-1 combines with J gene TRBJ2-7, with D possibly TRBD2 on 6 matching bases. Looked up from germline, CDR1 is DFQATT and CDR2 is SNEGSKA (reference sequence). This CDR3 contains 14 residues. Trimming shortened V by 2 bases and J by 4 bases, and 15 bases separated the two germline ends. CDR3 protein: CSARPPEGRYEQYF. The DNA of the CDR3 is TGCAGTGCTAGACCCCCGGAGGGCCGATACGAGCAGTACTTC.

This sequence joins TRBV20-1 and TRBJ2-3; TRBD1 is a possible D gene (6 bases). With 3 bases removed from V and 0 bases from J, the gap between germline ends came to 19 bases. CDR1 and CDR2 (germline): DFQATT, SNEGSKA (reference sequence). There are 17 residues in the CDR3. In DNA, the CDR3 is TGCAGTGCTAGGGCCAACAGGGAGCCACCGAGCACAGATACGCAGTATTTT. Protein sequence: CSARANREPPSTDTQYF.

This chain links TRBV29-1 with TRBJ2-2; 7 nucleotides align to TRBD2. Germline V gives CDR1 SQVTM, CDR2 ANQGSEA. The CDR3 runs to 11 residues. V dropped 6 bases and J dropped 7; count of bases not matched to a gene: 2. For the CDR3, the DNA is TGCAGCGTGGGGGGGGACGGGGAGCTGTTTTTT. Translating gives CSVGGDGELFF.

This clonotype was seen at least ten times. The chain has TRBV21-1 and TRBJ1-3. TRBV21-1 counts as a pseudogene. The CDR3 is 15 residues long. CDR3 DNA: TGTGCCAGCAGCAAACAGGCCCTTCTTGGAAACACCATATATTTT. As protein: CASSKQALLGNTIYF.

This clonotype came up a few times. The chain is built from TRBV20-1 and TRBJ2-5; 15 bases align to TRBD2. Germline-derived CDR1 and CDR2 are DFQATT and SNEGSKA (reference sequence). With V trimmed by 6 bases and J by 0 bases, 8 bases remained unmatched. The CDR3 length is 17 residues. This CDR3 reads CSAPWGLAGGNQETQYF. In DNA, the CDR3 is TGCAGTGCCCCCTGGGGACTAGCGGGGGGAAACCAAGAGACCCAGTACTTC.

This clonotype occurred a few times. The chain carries TRBV10-3 and TRBJ1-2, with a possible D match to TRBD1 (5 bases). The CDR3 runs to 15 residues. The germline V gene has CDR1 ENHRY and CDR2 SYGVKD. With 0 bases removed from V and 4 bases from J, the gap between germline ends came to 12 bases. DNA of the CDR3: TGTGCCATCAGTGAGTCGACGGGGGATCGCTATGGCTACACCTTC. This gives the protein CAISESTGDRYGYTF.

In this sample, this clonotype turned up a few times. The CDR3 coding sequence is TGCGCCAGCAGCTTGGATGGCGGGAGAGGGGCAGATACGCAGTATTTT. Amino acids: CASSLDGGRGADTQYF. The chain links TRBV5-1 to TRBJ2-3, with 7 bases aligning to TRBD2. V lost 0 bases and J lost 4; bases outside the gene matches: 8. The CDR3 has 16 amino acids. CDR1 SGHRS and CDR2 YFSETQ come from the germline V gene.

The rearrangement joins TRBV20-1 to TRBJ2-1, with D perhaps assigned TRBD1 or TRBD2 (5 bases each). This CDR3 contains 14 residues. Germline CDR1 and CDR2: DFQATT and SNEGSKA (reference sequence). V lost 1 base to trimming and J lost 6 bases, with 13 bases between them. For the CDR3, the DNA is TGCAGTGCTAGAGGGGGGTTAGGAACCAATGAGCAGTTCTTC. Translation: CSARGGLGTNEQFF.

The rearrangement links TRBV30 to TRBJ2-5, with 10 bases lining up with TRBD2. In germline, CDR1 is GTSNPN, CDR2 SVGIG (reference sequence). Losses at the gene ends were 0 bases for V and 0 bases for J; bases not matched to a gene: 10. This CDR3 has 18 residues. CDR3 nucleotide sequence: TGTGCCTGGAGTGTAGGGGCTAGCGGGGGAATATACCAAGAGACCCAGTACTTC. This translates into CAWSVGASGGIYQETQYF.

The rearrangement links TRBV11-2 to TRBJ2-3, with 8 bases fitting TRBD1. The CDR3 runs to 15 residues. Germline V gene sequence: CDR1 SGHAT, CDR2 FQNNGV. After removal of 4 bases from V and 2 bases from J, the junction contained 5 bases not matched to a gene. CDR3 amino acids: CASSSTGANTDTQYF. The CDR3 DNA reads TGTGCCAGCAGCTCGACAGGGGCCAACACAGATACGCAGTATTTT.

This clonotype was seen at least ten times. This chain connects TRBV29-1 to TRBJ2-5, with 7 bases lining up with TRBD1. The CDR3 is 12 residues long. Per the germline V gene, CDR1 is SQVTM and CDR2 is ANQGSEA. V dropped 6 bases and J dropped 13; count of bases not matched to a gene: 14. The CDR3, as DNA: TGCAGCGTCGTGACAGGGTCTTGGGTTTGGTACTTC. The encoded protein is CSVVTGSWVWYF.

Only a few counts were recorded for this clonotype. The CDR3 sequence: CSARKQGGNQPQHF. CDR3 bases: TGCAGTGCTAGAAAACAGGGTGGCAATCAGCCCCAGCATTTT. J is TRBJ1-5 and V is TRBV20-1; a weak D match, TRBD1 (6 bases). Trimming removed 2 bases from V and 2 bases from J, with 10 bases in between. Germline-derived CDR1 and CDR2 are DFQATT and SNEGSKA (reference sequence). The CDR3 contains 14 residues.

Worth noting for this clonotype: At one end the junction does not follow the germline gene, possibly because of a read error. The chain joins TRBV6-5 to TRBJ1-3; D ambiguous. Germline-derived CDR1 and CDR2 are MNHEY and SVGAGI. This CDR3 contains 11 residues. The CDR3 loop reads CASRWGNTICF. The CDR3 DNA follows: TGTGCCAGCAGATGGGGAAACACCATATGTTTT.

This clonotype has a count of ten or more. This sequence joins TRBV9 and TRBJ2-1; 10 bases line up with TRBD2. Trimming cost V 7 bases and J 10 bases; bases outside gene matches: 8. This CDR3 contains 13 residues. Germline V gene lookup returns CDR1 SGDLS and CDR2 YYNGEE. This CDR3 is CASGSGGPREQFF. CDR3 nucleotide sequence: TGTGCCAGCGGTAGCGGGGGGCCAAGGGAGCAGTTCTTC. Complete variable domain (other parts from reference TRBV9 and TRBJ2-1): DSGVTQTPKHLITATGQRVTLRCSPRSGDLSVYWYQQSLDQGLQFLIQYYNGEERAKGNILERFSAQQFPDLHSELNLSSLELGDSALYFCASGSGGPREQFFGPGTRLTVL.

To note about this clonotype: A much more abundant neighbour one base away suggests this may be a read error. The chain is built from TRBV11-2 and TRBJ2-7; 10 bases align to TRBD1. The CDR3 runs 13 residues. Germline V gene lookup returns CDR1 SGHAT and CDR2 FQNNGV. Trimming removed 3 bases from V and 6 bases from J; junction bases left unmatched: 2. CDR3 in amino acids: CASSFGTGVEQYF. CDR3 DNA sequence: TGTGCCAGCAGCTTTGGGACAGGGGTCGAGCAGTACTTC.

The table lists this clonotype with a count of one. The chain is built from TRBV7-9 and TRBJ2-7, with D uncertain. The CDR3 sequence is 14 residues long. The V end was cut by 1 base, the J end by 3 bases, with 10 bases between. CDR1 and CDR2 (germline): SEHNR, FQNEAQ (reference sequence). CDR3 bases: TGTGCCAGCAGCTTAGATTTACGGTACTACGAGCAGTACTTC. Amino acids: CASSLDLRYYEQYF.

In this sample, this clonotype turned up a few times. The gene calls are TRBV18 and TRBJ1-4; 9 bases are a match to TRBD1. The CDR3 has 15 residues. CDR1 KGHSH and CDR2 LQKENI come from the germline V gene. Losses at the gene ends were 4 bases for V and 3 bases for J; bases not matched to a gene: 3. The CDR3 loop is CASSLDRGSNEKLFF. In nucleotides, the CDR3 is TGTGCCAGCTCACTGGACAGGGGATCTAATGAAAAACTGTTTTTT.

This clonotype has just a few counts. The CDR3 DNA sequence: TGTGCCTGGAGTGTTTCAATGGTCGATGAGCAGTTCTTC. This codes for CAWSVSMVDEQFF. The chain combines TRBV30 with TRBJ2-1; no reliable D call. Germline V gene data show CDR1 as GTSNPN and CDR2 as SVGIG (reference sequence). The CDR3 is made up of 13 amino acids. V lost 0 bases to trimming and J lost 8 bases, with 11 bases between them.

The chain couples TRBV20-1 to TRBJ2-5; 8 nucleotides match TRBD2. From germline, CDR1 is DFQATT and CDR2 SNEGSKA (reference sequence). J lost 5 bases, V lost 4 bases, and 9 bases had no gene match. The CDR3 consists of 14 residues. CDR3 nucleotides: TGCAGTGCTAACGGACTAGCTCTCCTTGAGACCCAGTACTTC. This codes for CSANGLALLETQYF.

In its sample, this clonotype was seen a few times. The V gene is TRBV5-1, the J gene TRBJ1-4; D gene uncertain. In germline, CDR1 is SGHRS, CDR2 YFSETQ. V lost 0 bases and J 8 bases, leaving 11 bases between the germline ends. The CDR3 loop spans 14 amino acids. Here the CDR3 reads CASSLGGLREKLFF. Written as DNA, the CDR3 is TGCGCCAGCAGCTTGGGAGGGCTACGAGAAAAACTGTTTTTT.

The CDR3 reads CASSSAGGEKLFF. DNA of the CDR3: TGTGCCAGCAGTTCCGCTGGGGGGGAAAAACTGTTTTTT. The chain combines TRBV28 with TRBJ1-4; D may be TRBD1 (5 bases). The V gene's germline CDR1 is MDHEN and CDR2 SYDVKM. This CDR3 is built from 13 residues. Trimming took 4 bases from V and 8 from J, leaving 11 bases between them.

The sample holds a few counts of this clonotype. The J gene is TRBJ2-7, the V gene TRBV5-1; D gene uncertain. Trimming left V 0 bases short and J 1 base short, with 8 bases between. CDR3 length: 14 amino acids. Germline V gene data show CDR1 as SGHRS and CDR2 as YFSETQ. CDR3 sequence: CASSLEPGSYEQYF. In nucleotides, the CDR3 is TGCGCCAGCAGCTTGGAACCAGGTTCCTACGAGCAGTACTTC. Variable domain in full (rest from reference TRBV5-1 and TRBJ2-7): KAGVTQTPRYLIKTRGQQVTLSCSPISGHRSVSWYQQTPGQGLQFLFEYFSETQRNKGNFPGRFSGRQFSNSRSEMNVSTLELGDSALYLCASSLEPGSYEQYFGPGTRLTVT.

This clonotype was seen many times. An end of the junction does not agree with germline; a read error may underlie this. The chain employs TRBV5-1 and TRBJ2-1; 7 nucleotides agree with TRBD2. CDR1 and CDR2 from the germline V gene are SGHRS and YFSETQ. This CDR3 has 15 residues. CDR3 nucleotides: TGTGCCAGCAGCTTCGGCGGGAGCTCCTACAATGAGCAGTTCTTC. Its translation: CASSFGGSSYNEQFF.

Only a few counts were recorded for this clonotype. The chain carries TRBV28 and TRBJ2-1; maybe TRBD2 (5 bases). The CDR3 totals 16 residues. V was trimmed by 6 bases and J by 1 base, leaving 16 bases between them. CDR1 is MDHEN, CDR2 SYDVKM, per germline. CDR3 sequence reads: CASSSWTAESYNEQFF. The CDR3 bases are TGTGCCAGCAGCTCTTGGACTGCCGAGTCCTACAATGAGCAGTTCTTC.

This clonotype was detected only a few times. The DNA for the CDR3 is TGCAGTGCTATTCGGTCTTTTAACACTGAAGCTTTCTTT. Protein product: CSAIRSFNTEAFF. The chain joins TRBV20-1 to TRBJ1-1; D not certain. There are 13 residues in the CDR3. Trimming took off 4 bases at V and 2 bases at J, with 11 bases between the two ends. Germline CDR1 DFQATT, CDR2 SNEGSKA (reference sequence).

Only a few counts were recorded for this clonotype. The rearrangement joins TRBV29-1 to TRBJ2-1; tentative D call: TRBD1 (6 bases). The germline V gene has CDR1 SQVTM and CDR2 ANQGSEA. Trimming took 4 bases from V and 5 from J, leaving 12 bases between them. This CDR3 region has 13 residues. The CDR3 DNA sequence: TGCAGCGTTGGCAACAGGGTCGACAATGAGCAGTTCTTC. Translation gives CSVGNRVDNEQFF.